The present entry profiles one T cell receptor beta chain with its context. What it recognizes is unknown. Clones were read by immunoSEQ multiplex PCR, and TCRdb kept only the in-frame ones, dropping some. The data contain 27,000 or so clones, around 82% of them singletons. The CDR3 covers 13 residues. The germline gives CDR1 SGHRS, CDR2 YFSETQ. V was cut by 5 bases and J by 3 bases, with 11 bases left in between. The data were obtained in a study of OX40 agonist ivuxolimab in advanced cancers. As for the study in general: Every patient in dose escalation had hepatocellular carcinoma, melanoma, renal cell or head and neck cancer.

Study results and caveats: CD8+ T cells averaged more expanded clones than CD4+. Clonal expansion in partial responders at 0.1-3.0 mg/kg ranked among the lowest. The authors also found low normalized T-cell clonal expansion in some nonresponders.

The chain uses TRBV5-1 and TRBJ1-1; no firm D call. The source of this sequence is an adult with an advanced solid tumor such as melanoma, head and neck, liver or kidney cancer. The source material was CD4+ or CD8+ T cells sorted from blood, sampled in a trial of the OX40 agonist ivuxolimab. CDR3 in amino acids: CASRRLADTEAFF. For the CDR3, the DNA is TGCGCCAGCAGGAGGCTGGCGGACACTGAAGCTTTCTTT.